These 6 T cell receptor beta chains were all obtained from the same sample, sequenced in a study of blood T cell repertoires in COVID-19. Here immunoSEQ multiplex PCR was the method, and the copy in TCRdb shows in-frame clones only, minus some. The sample lists about 180,000 clones; 85% to 95% were seen once. Sequenced material: peripheral blood. The receptors originated from a man aged 45-65 years with acute or convalescent COVID-19.

In regard to this clone: A junction end diverges from the germline sequence, so it may reflect a read error. The rearrangement joins TRBV7-7 to TRBJ2-1; 12 bases map to TRBD2. Germline V gene sequence: CDR1 SSHAT, CDR2 FNYEAQ (reference sequence). The CDR3 is 16 residues long. The CDR3 nucleotides are TGTGCTAGCAGCGTACTAGCGGGGGGATACCCCAATGAGCAGTTCTTC. Its protein product is CASSVLAGGYPNEQFF.

V and J are TRBV7-2 and TRBJ2-1; tentatively, D is TRBD2 (6 bases). V was shortened by 5 bases and J by 1 base, with 9 bases between the two germline ends. The CDR3 extends over 14 amino acids. Germline CDR1 is SGHTA and CDR2 is FQGNSA. The CDR3 bases are TGTGCCAGCAGCGCGGGATTTTCCTACAATGAGCAGTTCTTC. Amino acids: CASSAGFSYNEQFF.

The chain links TRBV4-3 to TRBJ2-5; no clear D gene. This CDR3 has 11 residues. Germline V gene data show CDR1 as LGHNA and CDR2 as YSLEER. V was cut by 3 bases and J by 5 bases, with 4 bases left in between. For the CDR3, the DNA is TGCGCCAGCAGCCATGGCGAGACCCAGTACTTC. It encodes CASSHGETQYF.

The chain has TRBV3-1 (or the pseudogene TRBV3-2) and TRBJ1-5; the match to TRBD1 covers 7 bases. The CDR3 runs 16 residues. CDR1 and CDR2 from the germline V gene are LGHDT and YNNKEL (reference sequence). J lost 2 bases, V lost 3 bases, and 7 bases had no gene match. CDR3 amino acids: CASSQQPTGGNQPQHF. CDR3 DNA sequence: TGTGCCAGCAGCCAGCAACCCACAGGGGGCAATCAGCCCCAGCATTTT.

DNA of the CDR3: TGTGCCAGCAGTCAACCGGGATTCTCCTACGAGCAGTACTTC. Its translation is CASSQPGFSYEQYF. The V gene is TRBV27, the J gene TRBJ2-7; tentatively, D is TRBD2 (5 bases). Germline-derived CDR1 and CDR2 are MNHEY and SMNVEV (reference sequence). CDR3 length: 14 residues. The V and J ends lost 5 bases and 0 bases respectively, with 11 bases between them.

CDR3 DNA: TGTGCCAGCAGTCCAGGGATCAACTATGGCTACACCTTC. Translating it yields CASSPGINYGYTF. V usage is TRBV27 and J usage is TRBJ1-2; tentative D call: TRBD1 (5 bases). CDR3 length: 13 residues. Trimming left V 5 bases short and J 2 bases short, with 9 bases between. Germline CDR1 and CDR2: MNHEY and SMNVEV (reference sequence).